This T cell receptor beta chain was sequenced for a study of shared clonotypes between healthy human individuals (TCRdb year 2020). For the study in its entirety: The cohort included a few men and two women between 18 and 49 years of age. Libraries were prepared and TCR repertoires were sequenced by different laboratories using diverse techniques, in order to increase sequencing depth and limit assay-specific biases. Leukapheresis yielded between about 0.85 and 9.5 billion PBMCs per donor. To estimate repertoire size and how much clonotype sharing occurs between individuals, the study deeply sequenced the blood TCR repertoires of 5 or 6 healthy adults. For each donor, CD4 naive and CD4 memory were each given three plates, CD8 naive was given two plates, and CD8 memory was given one plate.

General study outcomes and caveats: Incomplete sequencing was indicated by rarefaction of sorted-subset datasets, despite the large sequencing depth. Naive subsets generally had larger estimated clonotype richness than memory subsets. Sampling was limited to blood, and TCR repertoires in tissue likely differ from TCR repertoires in blood. The small number of donors limited the genetic and exposure-history diversity represented. Compared with non-shared clonotypes, clonotypes shared by all four sorted-subset donors had higher generation probabilities. Pairwise subsampling led to the expectation that sequencing depth would affect the degree of clonotype sharing among donors. Around 5.4% of naive CD4, 3.5% of naive CD8, approximately 2.2% of memory CD4, and approximately 0.39% of memory CD8 clonotypes were shared across a few donors.

TCR CDR3 regions were amplified from genomic DNA by multiplex PCR using the deep immunoSEQ assay. Extracted genomic DNA from each cell subset was distributed evenly across all wells of several immunoSEQ 96-well plates, and each plate was treated as a replicate. For sorted subsets, approximately 200 ng of genomic DNA, equivalent to about 30,000 T cell genomes, went into each replicate PCR. The purified libraries were quantified using a Qubit 3.0 fluorometer, sized with a Bioanalyzer 2100, and then quantified again using the KAPA Library Quantification kit. A separate single-read 150-cycle Illumina NextSeq 550 flow cell was used to sequence each immunoSEQ 96-well plate. The study's own analysis went as follows. The immunoSEQ output contained only junctional sequences without quality scores, so filtering could not match that applied to full-length reads. To assign V/J genes and CDR3, sequences were annotated using PyIR, a Python wrapper for IgBLAST v1.9, with IMGT germline references. Reads were removed for weak V/J assignments (E-value above 1e-6), missing CDR3, stop codons, out-of-frame junctions, or ambiguous translated residues. V3J clonotypes were defined as sequences sharing an identical inferred V gene, J gene, and CDR3 amino acid sequence. The percentage overlap between two repertoires was calculated by dividing the number of shared unique clonotypes by the size of the smaller repertoire. Repertoire richness was assessed with RTK rarefaction, the Chao1 estimator, and Recon v2.1 estimates of unobserved clonotypes. OLGA was used to compute generation probabilities for all TCRbeta clonotypes that the gDNA method yielded from a handful of donors. Not all clones reach the TCRdb copy of this immuneACCESS table, which keeps in-frame sequences only. Checked studies attribute under half of the gap to unresolved V genes and leave the rest unexplained. The V and J calls and clone size were taken over from that table, and D and trimming were inferred from the DNA. A total of about 820,000 clones appear in this sample, over 90% of them only once. Approximately 25% of the sample rests with the top ten.

Based on the germline V gene (reference sequence), the CDR1 and CDR2 sequences are GTSNPN and SVGIG. Ends trimmed: V by 4 bases, J by 5 bases; bases unmatched to a gene: 8. Measured from the cysteine to the phenylalanine, the CDR3 is 13 residues long. The DNA shown is the 39-base CDR3, in frame from base 1. Note on this clone: The antigen it binds to is not known. The sample holds no much larger clone one base away, and base qualities are not on file.

For the CD8 naive samples, CD45RO-negative cells were positively selected for CCR7, yielding a CD45RA+CCR7+ population from which TemRA cells were excluded. The donors were healthy, HIV-negative adults who had no recently reported acute infections or vaccinations. Only Caucasian adults living in Nashville, Tennessee, USA were represented among the donors. Blood was collected by leukapheresis, and PBMCs were isolated by Ficoll-Histopaque density gradient centrifugation and then cryopreserved in liquid nitrogen vapor phase. Analytical flow cytometry was used to check the purity and quantity of every magnetically sorted T cell population. Genomic DNA was isolated from every sorted fraction and measured by UV absorbance on a Nanodrop 2000c.

This chain is built from TRBV30 and TRBJ2-7, with 7 bases in between that match TRBD1. Sample: naive CD8+ T cells sorted from blood. This sample's cell subset or site label indicates: CD45RA+CCR7+. The TCR was taken from a man in his thirties or forties in good health. The bases are TGTGCCTGGAACTCCTATACAGGGGACGAGCAGTACTTC. This sequence encodes CAWNSYTGDEQYF.